This TCR beta chain came from a study of T-cell reconstitution after alpha-beta-depleted transplantation in children. The CDR3 consists of 13 residues. CDR1 and CDR2 (germline): SGHRS, YFSETQ. Trimming shortened V by 0 bases and J by 4 bases, and 4 bases separated the two germline ends. This clonotype was counted at least ten times. Unique molecular identifiers featured in how the TCRbeta library was prepared. TCRdb fed the PCR reads into MiXCR, producing one record per CDR3 protein. The sample lists about 540,000 distinct CDR3 sequences; roughly 18% were seen once. Sequenced material: PBMCs from the stem cell graft donor, taken from the stem cell graft. This chain joins TRBV5-1 and TRBJ2-2; D call uncertain. This TCR came from a human donor who donated a stem cell graft to a child with acute lymphoblastic leukemia. The CDR3 sequence is CASSLATTGELFF. DNA of the CDR3: TGCGCCAGCAGCTTGGCCACCACCGGGGAGCTGTTTTTT. The variable domain in full, with the rest retrieved from reference TRBV5-1 and TRBJ2-2, is KAGVTQTPRYLIKTRGQQVTLSCSPISGHRSVSWYQQTPGQGLQFLFEYFSETQRNKGNFPGRFSGRQFSNSRSEMNVSTLELGDSALYLCASSLATTGELFFGEGSRLTVL.